These T cell receptor beta chains were read from a single sample in a study of blood T cell repertoires in COVID-19. Here immunoSEQ multiplex PCR was the method, and the copy in TCRdb shows in-frame clones only, minus some. This sample has about 99,000 clones; roughly 84% occur once, and the top ten carry around 2%. The sequenced sample consisted of peripheral blood. Receptors originate from a man between 65 and 80 years old with active or convalescent COVID-19. The conserved cysteine and the conserved F or W are not part of the CDR3 here. Each record gives: CDR3 protein, D gene, V gene. The D gene is left open where the match is weak.

ASSLGLAGANTGELF TRBD2 TRBV27
ASRSLAGGRNEQF TRBD2 TRBV7-9
SVQTVSYEQY - TRBV29-1
ASSVAVDSLGYT - TRBV9
SASTLGDSNTYEQY - TRBV20-1
ASSFRGSGENIQY - TRBV7-2
SPLVGDTQY - TRBV29-1
ASSSLRRGGQNTQY TRBD2 TRBV7-6
ASSSGQGGNYGYT TRBD1 TRBV13
ASSSEQGGQPQH TRBD1 TRBV18
ASKTGVEETQY - TRBV21-1
ASSQTDPGVYEQY - TRBV3-1/TRBV3-2
ASRDLGQGTREQY TRBD1 TRBV2
ASSLGQNEKLF - TRBV11-2
SASREGVNTEAF - TRBV20-1
ASSLLQAQETQY - TRBV28
ATSRGGELRGYT - TRBV15
ASSDGTVKAF TRBD1 TRBV2
SVGAGLNTEAF - TRBV29-1